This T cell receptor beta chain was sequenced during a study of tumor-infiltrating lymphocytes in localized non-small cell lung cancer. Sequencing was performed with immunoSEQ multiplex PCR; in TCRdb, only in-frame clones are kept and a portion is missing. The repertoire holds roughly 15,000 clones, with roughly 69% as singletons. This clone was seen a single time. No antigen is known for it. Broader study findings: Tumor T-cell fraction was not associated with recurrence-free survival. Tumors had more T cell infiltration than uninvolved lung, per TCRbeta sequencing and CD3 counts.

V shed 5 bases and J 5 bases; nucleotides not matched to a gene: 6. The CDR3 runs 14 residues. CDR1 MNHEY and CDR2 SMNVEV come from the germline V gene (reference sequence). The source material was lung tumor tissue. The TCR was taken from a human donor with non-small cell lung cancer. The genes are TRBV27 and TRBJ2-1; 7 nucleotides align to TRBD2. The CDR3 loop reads CASSVGTTNNEQFF. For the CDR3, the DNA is TGTGCCAGCAGTGTCGGGACTACAAACAATGAGCAGTTCTTC.